These 8 T cell receptor beta chains share one sample of origin, sequenced in a study of blood T cell repertoires in COVID-19. Measured with immunoSEQ multiplex PCR; TCRdb has only the in-frame clones, and not every one. The table includes a few hundred thousand clones, approximately 81% detected once. The sample taken for sequencing was peripheral blood. The receptors were sampled from a woman older than 75 with COVID-19, enrolled during active disease.

The genes are TRBV5-6 and TRBJ1-1; 9 nucleotides align to TRBD1. The CDR3 contains 16 residues. CDR1 is SGHDT and CDR2 is YYEEEE in the germline V gene. Unmatched junction bases numbered 5, after V lost 1 base and J lost 1 base. CDR3 residues: CASSLRQGVANTEAFF. The DNA for the CDR3 is TGTGCCAGCAGCTTGAGACAGGGGGTGGCGAACACTGAAGCTTTCTTT.

The chain joins TRBV7-2 to TRBJ2-1, with 8 nucleotides matching TRBD1. This CDR3 spans 16 amino acids. Looked up from germline, CDR1 is SGHTA and CDR2 is FQGNSA. J was trimmed by 4 bases and V by 6 bases; bases with no gene match: 11. CDR3 amino acids: CASRQGRDRRYNEQFF. The CDR3, as DNA: TGTGCCAGCAGACAAGGCCGGGACAGGCGATACAATGAGCAGTTCTTC.

This chain links TRBV19 with TRBJ1-6; 11 bases are a match to TRBD1. Germline V gene lookup returns CDR1 LNHDA and CDR2 SQIVND (reference sequence). The CDR3 sequence is 21 residues long. The trim removed 4 bases at V and 0 bases at J, leaving 14 bases unmatched. The CDR3 protein is CASSTLHGTGGPSSYNSPLHF. Here the CDR3 DNA reads TGTGCCAGTAGTACTCTTCACGGGACAGGGGGTCCGAGCTCCTATAATTCACCCCTCCACTTT.

J is TRBJ2-2 and V is TRBV5-4; no firm D call. The germline V and J ends were trimmed by 0 bases and 4 bases, with 7 bases remaining between them. CDR1 is SGHNT, CDR2 YYREEE, per germline (reference sequence). The CDR3 totals 14 residues. The CDR3 DNA is TGTGCCAGCAGCTTGGTTGGCGGCACCGGGGAGCTGTTTTTT. Translation: CASSLVGGTGELFF.

V is TRBV3-1 (or the pseudogene TRBV3-2) and J is TRBJ2-3; maybe TRBD2 (6 bases). The CDR3 contains 16 residues. V lost 3 bases to trimming and J lost 2 bases, with 15 bases between them. CDR1 LGHDT and CDR2 YNNKEL come from the germline V gene (reference sequence). Here the CDR3 reads CASSQRGVGYTDTQYF. The CDR3 bases are TGTGCCAGCAGCCAGCGGGGCGTGGGATACACAGATACGCAGTATTTT.

The chain recombines TRBV19 with TRBJ1-5, with TRBD1 identical over 8 bases. Per germline, CDR1 LNHDA and CDR2 SQIVND (reference sequence). Trimming cost V 4 bases and J 3 bases; bases outside gene matches: 11. This CDR3 has 17 residues. CDR3 amino acids: CASSTQMTGASNQPQHF. DNA of the CDR3: TGTGCCAGTAGTACCCAGATGACAGGGGCCTCCAATCAGCCCCAGCATTTT.

The chain couples TRBV6-5 to TRBJ2-2; a possible D gene is TRBD2 (6 bases). CDR1 is MNHEY, CDR2 SVGAGI, per germline. V lost 10 bases, J lost 0 bases, and 15 bases lay in between. The CDR3 has 15 amino acids. Here the CDR3 reads CATRTAGSNTGELFF. Written as DNA, the CDR3 is TGTGCCACCCGCACTGCGGGGTCGAACACCGGGGAGCTGTTTTTT.

The chain is built from TRBV6-1 and TRBJ2-7, with a possible D match to TRBD1 (7 bases). This CDR3 region has 13 residues. Germline V lookup: CDR1 MNHNS, CDR2 SASEGT. The V gene lost 3 bases and the J gene lost 4 bases, with 10 bases spanning the gap. CDR3 region: CASSDQGGYEQYV. Here the CDR3 DNA reads TGTGCCAGCAGTGATCAGGGGGGATACGAGCAGTACGTC.